These T cell receptor beta chains were read from a single sample in a study of blood T cell repertoires in COVID-19. Sequencing was performed with immunoSEQ multiplex PCR; in TCRdb, only in-frame clones are kept and a portion is missing. Of fewer than 250,000 clones listed, 80% to 90% were seen once; the top ten hold 3.8%. Sequencing used PBMCs or T cells enriched from blood (not recorded which). The receptors were sampled from a woman in her 40s with acute COVID-19. Each CDR3 is given with its conserved first and last residue. A D gene is named only where the DNA matches it firmly. A row's size may be missing; if present it is once, few, many or a size class.

D	V	size	J	DNA	CDR3
-	TRBV19	-	TRBJ2-7	TGTGCCAGTAGTACTACAGGGATCCCCTATCAAGAGCAGTACTTC	CASSTTGIPYQEQYF
TRBD1	TRBV4-3	-	TRBJ2-2	TGCGCCAGCAGCCGGGACAGGGGGACCGGGGAGCTGTTTTTT	CASSRDRGTGELFF
-	TRBV27	-	TRBJ2-2	TGTGCCAGCAGTCTCCCCGGGACATTCAACACCGGGGAGCTGTTTTTT	CASSLPGTFNTGELFF
TRBD2	TRBV3-1/TRBV3-2	-	TRBJ2-1	TGTGCCAGCAGCCAAGTTAGCGGGAGGCCAAACTCCTACAATGAGCAGTTCTTC	CASSQVSGRPNSYNEQFF
TRBD2	TRBV11-3	-	TRBJ2-1	TGTGCCAGCAGCTTGGACCAGACTAGCGGGCGGTATGAGCAGTTCTTC	CASSLDQTSGRYEQFF
-	TRBV2	-	TRBJ1-1	TGTGCCAGCTCGAGGGAGGGGAACACTGAAGCTTTCTTT	CASSREGNTEAFF
TRBD1	TRBV7-2	-	TRBJ2-1	TGTGCCAGCAGCTCGCTTCCGGGACAGGGAGGCGAGCAGTTCTTC	CASSSLPGQGGEQFF
TRBD1	TRBV10-3	-	TRBJ1-3	TGTGCCTCGAGACAGGGGCAAGCGACTGGAAACACCATATATTTT	CASRQGQATGNTIYF
-	TRBV18	-	TRBJ1-1	TGTGCCAGCTCACCCGGTCTGGAAGCTTTCTTT	CASSPGLEAFF
-	TRBV3-1/TRBV3-2	-	TRBJ2-7	TGTGCCAGCAGCCAAGTGGGGCGACGCGAGCAGTACTTC	CASSQVGRREQYF
TRBD2	TRBV3-1/TRBV3-2	-	TRBJ2-7	TGTGCCAGCAGCCACGGATTAGCGGGGGTCCCCATCGAGCAGTACTTC	CASSHGLAGVPIEQYF
-	TRBV7-9	few	TRBJ1-6	TGTGCCAGCAGCTTAACGGGAAATTCACCCCTCCACTTT	CASSLTGNSPLHF
-	TRBV11-2	-	TRBJ1-1	TGTGCCAGCAGCTTAGCTCTGGGGGGCACTGAAGCTTTCTTT	CASSLALGGTEAFF
TRBD1	TRBV10-3	-	TRBJ1-5	TGTGCCATCAGTGGGTTCGACAGGGGAGGCAATCAGCCCCAGCATTTT	CAISGFDRGGNQPQHF
TRBD1	TRBV27	-	TRBJ1-1	TGTGCCAGCATACCCCTCCAGGACAGGTCGGCGAGCACTGAAGCTTTCTTT	CASIPLQDRSASTEAFF
-	TRBV7-7	-	TRBJ2-2	TGTGCCAGCAGCCCCACTACCTTGAACACCGGGGAGCTGTTTTTT	CASSPTTLNTGELFF
TRBD2	TRBV11-3	-	TRBJ2-7	TGTGCCAGCAGCTCCCCTAGCGGAGGGAGCTCCTACGAGCAGTACTTC	CASSSPSGGSSYEQYF
TRBD1	TRBV19	-	TRBJ1-5	TGTGCCAGTAGTATCGTGGGACAGGGGCCGAATCAGCCCCAGCATTTT	CASSIVGQGPNQPQHF
-	TRBV11-1	-	TRBJ2-5	TGTGCCAGCAGCCCTTCAGGGCCCCAAGAGACCCAGTACTTC	CASSPSGPQETQYF
TRBD2	TRBV7-9	-	TRBJ2-2	TGTGCCAGCAGCTTATTGAGCGGGAAATCTGCCGGGGAGCTGTTTTTT	CASSLLSGKSAGELFF
TRBD1	TRBV4-1	few	TRBJ2-1	TGCGCCAGCAGCCATCTAACAGGGGTTGCCAATGAGCAGTTCTTC	CASSHLTGVANEQFF
TRBD1	TRBV29-1	once	TRBJ1-2	TGCAGCGTAAAACAGGGGGCCAACTATGGCTACACCTTC	CSVKQGANYGYTF
TRBD1	TRBV28	-	TRBJ1-1	TGTGCCAGCAGTTTGGGCGACAGGGGAACTGAAGCTTTCTTT	CASSLGDRGTEAFF
TRBD2	TRBV7-8	-	TRBJ2-7	TGTGCCAGCAGCTTTCTCTCTGCGGGAGGGCAGGAGCAGTACTTC	CASSFLSAGGQEQYF
TRBD1	TRBV7-9	-	TRBJ2-7	TGTGCCAGCAGCCCAACGGGACAGGGACTCAACGGTGTAACCCGGAGGCAGTACTTC	CASSPTGQGLNGVTRRQYF
-	TRBV6-5	-	TRBJ1-1	TGTGCCAGCATGAACCAGGAGGCTGAAGCTTTCTTT	CASMNQEAEAFF
-	TRBV7-9	-	TRBJ2-5	TGTGCCAGCAGCCGCCCAAACACAGGCAGGGAGACCCAGTACTTC	CASSRPNTGRETQYF
TRBD2	TRBV2	once	TRBJ2-7	TGTGCCAGCAGGACTAGCGGGAGCACCTACGAGCAGTACTTC	CASRTSGSTYEQYF
-	TRBV9	-	TRBJ1-3	TGTGCCAGCAGCGTAGGGGGAGGCGGCGAAAACACCATATATTTT	CASSVGGGGENTIYF
TRBD1	TRBV9	few	TRBJ1-2	TGTGCCAGCAGCGTAGAGACAGGGGAAGGATATGGCTACACCTTC	CASSVETGEGYGYTF
TRBD1	TRBV5-1	-	TRBJ2-7	TGCGCCAGCAGCCGTGGGAATTCCGGGACAGGCCCCTACGAGCAGTACTTC	CASSRGNSGTGPYEQYF
TRBD2	TRBV7-3	few	TRBJ2-2	TGTGCCAGCAGCCCAAGCGGGAGTGGGAGGGAGCTGTTTTTT	CASSPSGSGRELFF
-	TRBV24-1	-	TRBJ2-4	TGTGGCGATCAGCGGCTCACCAACATTCAGTACTTC	CGDQRLTNIQYF
-	TRBV6-5	-	TRBJ2-3	TGTGCCATCTCCTCGGGGTCGGCAGATACGCAGTATTTT	CAISSGSADTQYF
-	TRBV18	once	TRBJ1-6	TGTGCCAGCTCACCACCGAGGTATAATTCACCCCTCCACTTT	CASSPPRYNSPLHF
-	TRBV25-1	few	TRBJ1-2	TGTGCCAGCAGTGACCCAAGCGGGGCCGGCTATGGCTACACCTTC	CASSDPSGAGYGYTF
TRBD2	TRBV19	-	TRBJ2-3	TGTGCCAGTAGTATACTAGCGGGAGGTACAGATACGCAGTATTTT	CASSILAGGTDTQYF
-	TRBV28	-	TRBJ2-7	TGTGCCAGCAGTACAGGGATTAGCAACGAGCAGTACTTC	CASSTGISNEQYF
TRBD1	TRBV9	-	TRBJ2-2	TGTGCCAGCAGCTTAATCCCCACAGGGGCCCGGGAGCTGTTTTTT	CASSLIPTGARELFF
-	TRBV19	-	TRBJ2-5	TGTGCCAGTAGTATGGCGGTCTCTTCCCTAGAGACCCAGTACTTC	CASSMAVSSLETQYF
-	TRBV7-9	once	TRBJ1-2	TGTGCCAGCAGCTTAACAGCAGCTGTCTATGGCTACACCTTC	CASSLTAAVYGYTF
-	TRBV5-1	-	TRBJ1-2	TGCGCCAGCAGCTTGTCTGGGGGACATCCTTATGGCTACACCTTC	CASSLSGGHPYGYTF
-	TRBV6-6	-	TRBJ1-1	TGTGCCAGCACCCCGCGGGCTATGAACACTGAAGCTTTCTTT	CASTPRAMNTEAFF
-	TRBV10-3	-	TRBJ1-4	TGTGCCATCAGTGAGCCCGGGACAAATGAAAAACTGTTTTTT	CAISEPGTNEKLFF
TRBD2	TRBV5-1	-	TRBJ2-1	TGCGCCAGCAGCCTGACTAGCGGGAGTACATACAATGAGCAGTTCTTC	CASSLTSGSTYNEQFF
-	TRBV3-1/TRBV3-2	-	TRBJ2-1	TGTGCCAGCAGCCCATGGGAGGGGGAGGCCTACAATGAGCAGTTCTTC	CASSPWEGEAYNEQFF
TRBD1	TRBV9	-	TRBJ2-7	TGTGCCAGCAGCGTAGGACAGGGTCTAGTTTACGAGCAGTACTTC	CASSVGQGLVYEQYF
-	TRBV18	-	TRBJ1-5	TGTGCCAGCTCACCAAGCCAGGGGAGAGGTCAGCCCCAGCATTTT	CASSPSQGRGQPQHF
TRBD2	TRBV29-1	-	TRBJ2-1	TGCAGCGCCTTAAGCGGGAGGGCCTACAATGAGCAGTTCTTC	CSALSGRAYNEQFF
TRBD1	TRBV18	once	TRBJ2-5	TGTGCCAGCTCACCAAGCAGGGGACAGCAAGAGACCCAGTACTTC	CASSPSRGQQETQYF
-	TRBV2	-	TRBJ1-1	TGTGCCACCCGGGACGCAGGGGATACCCTGAACACTGAAGCTTTCTTT	CATRDAGDTLNTEAFF